This T cell receptor beta chain was captured by sequencing in a study of response to subunit inactivated influenza vaccine. Germline assignment: CDR1 SQVTM and CDR2 ANQGSEA. V was trimmed by 6 bases and J by 8 bases, leaving 13 bases between them. The CDR3 runs to 12 residues. This clonotype was seen at least ten times. TCRdb re-called the RT-PCR reads with MiXCR, one entry per CDR3 protein. The table lists over 450,000 distinct CDR3 sequences, 13% of them singletons, with less than 15% in the top ten. Sequencing was performed on PBMCs from blood, taken roughly 46 days after vaccination. The receptor was derived from a man over 45 who received an inactivated influenza vaccine. The J gene is TRBJ1-4, the V gene TRBV29-1; D might be TRBD1 (5 bases). The CDR3 spells CSVSGGSEKLFF. For the CDR3, the DNA is TGCAGCGTATCCGGGGGGAGCGAAAAACTGTTTTTT.